The present entry profiles one TCR beta chain with its context. The sample is drawn from a study of technical replicates of blood from a few donors. This table comes from immunoSEQ multiplex PCR, and its TCRdb copy is limited to in-frame clones, with some not included. Of around 100,000 clones in the sample, 85% to 95% were seen once. Sequencing was performed on T cells isolated from PBMCs. This clonotype was obtained from a human donor in good health.

CDR3 protein: CASSLVPPGHQPNTEAFF. The DNA for the CDR3 is TGTGCCAGCAGTTTGGTTCCTCCGGGACACCAACCGAACACTGAAGCTTTCTTT. This chain links TRBV28 with TRBJ1-1, with D maybe TRBD1 (6 bases). V was shortened by 3 bases and J by 1 base, with 21 bases between the two germline ends. The length of the CDR3 is 18 residues. Looked up from germline, CDR1 is MDHEN and CDR2 is SYDVKM.